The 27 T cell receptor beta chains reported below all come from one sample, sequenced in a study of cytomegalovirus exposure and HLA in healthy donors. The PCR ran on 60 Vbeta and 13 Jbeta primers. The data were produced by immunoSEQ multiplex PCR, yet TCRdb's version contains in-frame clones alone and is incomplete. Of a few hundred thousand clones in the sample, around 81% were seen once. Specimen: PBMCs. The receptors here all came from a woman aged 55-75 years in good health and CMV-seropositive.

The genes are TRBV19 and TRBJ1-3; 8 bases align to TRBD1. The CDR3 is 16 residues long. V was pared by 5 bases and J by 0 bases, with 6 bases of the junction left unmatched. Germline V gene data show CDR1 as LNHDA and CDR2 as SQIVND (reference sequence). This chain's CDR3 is CASSLGQVSSGNTIYF. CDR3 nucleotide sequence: TGTGCCAGTAGTTTGGGACAGGTTTCCTCTGGAAACACCATATATTTT. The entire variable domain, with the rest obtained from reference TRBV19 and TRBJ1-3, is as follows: DGGITQSPKYLFRKEGQNVTLSCEQNLNHDAMYWYRQDPGQGLRLIYYSQIVNDFQKGDIAEGYSVSREKKESFPLTVTSAQKNPTAFYLCASSLGQVSSGNTIYFGEGSWLTVV.

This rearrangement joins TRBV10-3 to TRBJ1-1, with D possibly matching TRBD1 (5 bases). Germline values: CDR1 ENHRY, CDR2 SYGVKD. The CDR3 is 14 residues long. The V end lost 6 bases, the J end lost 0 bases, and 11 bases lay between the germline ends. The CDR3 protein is CAIRSTDMNTEAFF. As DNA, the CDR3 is TGTGCCATCAGATCGACGGACATGAACACTGAAGCTTTCTTT.

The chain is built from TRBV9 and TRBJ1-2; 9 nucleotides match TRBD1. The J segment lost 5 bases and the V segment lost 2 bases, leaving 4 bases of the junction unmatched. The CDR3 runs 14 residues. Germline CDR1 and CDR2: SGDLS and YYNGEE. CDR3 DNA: TGTGCCAGCAGCGTCGGGACAGGGCCATATGGCTACACCTTC. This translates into CASSVGTGPYGYTF.

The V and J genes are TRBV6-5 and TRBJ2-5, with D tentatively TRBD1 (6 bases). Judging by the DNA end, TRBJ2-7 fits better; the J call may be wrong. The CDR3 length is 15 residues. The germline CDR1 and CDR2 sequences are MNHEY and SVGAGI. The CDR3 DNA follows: TGTGCCAGCAGTTACGTGCGGCAGGGGACCGACGAGCAGTACTTC. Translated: CASSYVRQGTDEQYF.

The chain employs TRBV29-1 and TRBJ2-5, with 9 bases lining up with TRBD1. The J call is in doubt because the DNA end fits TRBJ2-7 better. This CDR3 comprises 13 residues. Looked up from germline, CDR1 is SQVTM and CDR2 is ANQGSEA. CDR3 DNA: TGCAGCGGACTACAGGGGGCTCGGAACGAGCAGTACTTC. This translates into CSGLQGARNEQYF.

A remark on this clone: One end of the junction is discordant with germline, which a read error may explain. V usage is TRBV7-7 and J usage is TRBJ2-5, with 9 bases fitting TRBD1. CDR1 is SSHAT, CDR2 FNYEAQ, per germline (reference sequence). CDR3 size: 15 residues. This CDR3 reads CASSPGQGEGETQYF. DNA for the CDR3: TGTGCTAGCAGCCCGGGACAGGGAGAAGGAGAGACCCAGTACTTC. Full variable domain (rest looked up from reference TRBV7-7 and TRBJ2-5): GAGVSQSPRYKVTKRGQDVTLRCDPISSHATLYWYQQALGQGPEFLTYFNYEAQPDKSGLPSDRFSAERPEGSISTLTIQRTEQRDSAMYRCASSPGQGEGETQYFGPGTRLLVL.

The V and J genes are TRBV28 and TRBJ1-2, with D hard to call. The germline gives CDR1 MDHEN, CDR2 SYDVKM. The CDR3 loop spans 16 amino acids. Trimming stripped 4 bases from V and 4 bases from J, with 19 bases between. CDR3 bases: TGTGCCAGCAGTTCCCCCGGGTCTCCAGCCTTCTATGGCTACACCTTC. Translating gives CASSSPGSPAFYGYTF.

CDR3 bases: TGCAGCGTAATGACAGGGGACTCTGGAAACACCATATATTTT. As protein: CSVMTGDSGNTIYF. The chain joins TRBV29-1 to TRBJ1-3; 8 nucleotides align to TRBD1. CDR3 size: 14 residues. The V and J ends lost 6 bases and 0 bases, in that order; junction bases with no gene match: 4. Germline CDR1 reads SQVTM; CDR2 reads ANQGSEA.

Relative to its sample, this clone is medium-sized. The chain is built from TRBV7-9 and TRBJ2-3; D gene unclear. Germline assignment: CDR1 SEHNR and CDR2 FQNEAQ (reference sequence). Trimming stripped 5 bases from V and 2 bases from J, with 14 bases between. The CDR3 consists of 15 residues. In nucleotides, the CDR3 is TGTGCCAGCAGCCCTGATTACGGAGACACAGATACGCAGTATTTT. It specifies CASSPDYGDTDTQYF.

CDR3 sequence: CASSPWSGRSPDTQYF. The CDR3 nucleotides are TGTGCCAGCAGTCCTTGGAGCGGGAGGTCCCCAGATACGCAGTATTTT. The chain recombines TRBV25-1 with TRBJ2-3, with TRBD2 matching over 9 bases. The J segment lost 4 bases and the V segment lost 5 bases, leaving 10 bases of the junction unmatched. Germline CDR1 MGHDK, CDR2 SYGVNS. The CDR3 runs 16 residues.

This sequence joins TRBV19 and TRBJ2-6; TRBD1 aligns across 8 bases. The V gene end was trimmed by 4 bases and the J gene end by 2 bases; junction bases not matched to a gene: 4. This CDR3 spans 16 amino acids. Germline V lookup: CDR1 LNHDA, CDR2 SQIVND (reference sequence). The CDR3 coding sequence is TGTGCCAGTAGTACCAGACAGGGGACTGGGGCCAACGTCCTGACTTTC. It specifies CASSTRQGTGANVLTF. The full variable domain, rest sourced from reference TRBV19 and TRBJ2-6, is DGGITQSPKYLFRKEGQNVTLSCEQNLNHDAMYWYRQDPGQGLRLIYYSQIVNDFQKGDIAEGYSVSREKKESFPLTVTSAQKNPTAFYLCASSTRQGTGANVLTFGAGSRLTVL.

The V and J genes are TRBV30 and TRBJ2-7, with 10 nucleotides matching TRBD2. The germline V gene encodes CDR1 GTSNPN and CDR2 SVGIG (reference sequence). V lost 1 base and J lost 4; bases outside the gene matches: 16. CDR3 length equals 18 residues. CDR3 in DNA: TGTGCCTGGAGTGGGAGAGCGGGAGGGCCTTCTCGGTTATACGAGCAGTACTTC. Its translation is CAWSGRAGGPSRLYEQYF.

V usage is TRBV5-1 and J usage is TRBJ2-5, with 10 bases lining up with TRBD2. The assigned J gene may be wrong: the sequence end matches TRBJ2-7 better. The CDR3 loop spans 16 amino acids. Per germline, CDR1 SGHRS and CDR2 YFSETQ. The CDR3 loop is CASSISGLAPSYEQYF. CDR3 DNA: TGCGCCAGCAGCATCTCGGGACTAGCGCCCTCCTACGAGCAGTACTTC.

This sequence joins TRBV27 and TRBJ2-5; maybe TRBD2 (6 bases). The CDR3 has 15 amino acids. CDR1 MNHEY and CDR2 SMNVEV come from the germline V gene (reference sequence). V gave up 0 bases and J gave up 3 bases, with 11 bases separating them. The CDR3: CASSLSTGGEETQYF. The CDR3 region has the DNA TGTGCCAGCAGTTTATCGACTGGAGGGGAAGAGACCCAGTACTTC.

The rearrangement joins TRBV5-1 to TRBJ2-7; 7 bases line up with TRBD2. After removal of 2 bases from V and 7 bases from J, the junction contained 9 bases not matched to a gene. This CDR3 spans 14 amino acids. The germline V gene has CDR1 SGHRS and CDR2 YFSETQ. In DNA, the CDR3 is TGCGCCAGCAGCTTCCCGACTAGCCCTTGGGAGCAGTACTTC. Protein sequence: CASSFPTSPWEQYF.

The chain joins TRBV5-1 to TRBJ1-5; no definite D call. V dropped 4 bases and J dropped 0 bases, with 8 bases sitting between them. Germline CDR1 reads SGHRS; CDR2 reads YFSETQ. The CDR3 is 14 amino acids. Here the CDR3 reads CASSPGSSNQPQHF. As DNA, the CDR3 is TGCGCCAGCAGCCCGGGGAGTAGCAATCAGCCCCAGCATTTT.

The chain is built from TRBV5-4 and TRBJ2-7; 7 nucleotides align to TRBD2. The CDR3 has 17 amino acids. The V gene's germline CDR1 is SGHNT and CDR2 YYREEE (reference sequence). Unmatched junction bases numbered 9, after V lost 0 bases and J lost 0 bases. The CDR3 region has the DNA TGTGCCAGCAGCTTGGGGGTACTAGCGCCGAGCTCCTACGAGCAGTACTTC. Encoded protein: CASSLGVLAPSSYEQYF.

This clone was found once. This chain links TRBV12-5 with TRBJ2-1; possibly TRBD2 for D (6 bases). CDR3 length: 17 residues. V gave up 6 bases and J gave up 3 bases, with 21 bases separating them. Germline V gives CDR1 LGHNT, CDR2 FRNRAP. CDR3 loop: CASGAPSGGTYYNEQFF. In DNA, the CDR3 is TGTGCTAGTGGAGCACCCTCCGGCGGGACTTACTACAATGAGCAGTTCTTC.

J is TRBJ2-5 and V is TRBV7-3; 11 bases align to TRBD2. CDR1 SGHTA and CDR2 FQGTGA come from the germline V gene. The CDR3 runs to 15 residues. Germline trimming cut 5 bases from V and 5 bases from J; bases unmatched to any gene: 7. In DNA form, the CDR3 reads TGTGCCAGCAGCCCCGGGACTAGCGGAGGGGAGACCCAGTACTTC. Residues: CASSPGTSGGETQYF.

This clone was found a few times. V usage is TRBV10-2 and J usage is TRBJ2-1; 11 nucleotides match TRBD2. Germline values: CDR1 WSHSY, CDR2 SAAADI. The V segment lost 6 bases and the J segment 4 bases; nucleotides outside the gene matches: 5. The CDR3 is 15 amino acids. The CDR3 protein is CASRVLAGGYNEQFF. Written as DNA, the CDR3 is TGCGCCAGCAGGGTTCTAGCGGGAGGATACAATGAGCAGTTCTTC.

The CDR3 reads CASSPITSTDTQYF. The CDR3 coding sequence is TGTGCCAGCAGTCCAATCACTAGCACAGATACGCAGTATTTT. The V call is TRBV27, the J call TRBJ2-3; D remains ambiguous. V gave up 5 bases and J gave up 0 bases, with 9 bases separating them. The CDR3 sequence is 14 residues long. Germline values: CDR1 MNHEY, CDR2 SMNVEV (reference sequence).

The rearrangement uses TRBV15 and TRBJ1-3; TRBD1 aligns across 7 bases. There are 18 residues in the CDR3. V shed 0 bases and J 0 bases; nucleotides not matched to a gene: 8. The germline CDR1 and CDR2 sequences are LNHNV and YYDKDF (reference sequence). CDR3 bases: TGTGCCACCAGCAGAGATTCGGGGACAGTGAGCTCTGGAAACACCATATATTTT. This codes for CATSRDSGTVSSGNTIYF.

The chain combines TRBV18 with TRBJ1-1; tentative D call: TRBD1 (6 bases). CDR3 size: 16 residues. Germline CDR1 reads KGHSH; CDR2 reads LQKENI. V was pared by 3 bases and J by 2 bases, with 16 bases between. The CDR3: CASSPPGTSPNTEAFF. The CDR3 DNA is TGTGCCAGCTCACCTCCAGGGACATCTCCTAACACTGAAGCTTTCTTT.

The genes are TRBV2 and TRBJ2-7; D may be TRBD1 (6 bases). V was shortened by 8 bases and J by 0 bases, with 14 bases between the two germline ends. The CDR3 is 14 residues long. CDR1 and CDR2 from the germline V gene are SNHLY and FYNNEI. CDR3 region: CASPTGQSSYEQYF. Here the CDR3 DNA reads TGTGCCAGCCCTACAGGGCAGAGCTCCTACGAGCAGTACTTC.

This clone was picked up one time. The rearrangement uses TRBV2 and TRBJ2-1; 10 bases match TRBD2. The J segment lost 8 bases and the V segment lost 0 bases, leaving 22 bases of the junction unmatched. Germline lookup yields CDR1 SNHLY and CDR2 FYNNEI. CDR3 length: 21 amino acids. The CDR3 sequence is CASSEAPVGTSVTLLRDEQFF. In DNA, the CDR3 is TGTGCCAGCAGTGAAGCCCCCGTCGGGACTAGCGTGACACTACTTAGGGATGAGCAGTTCTTC.

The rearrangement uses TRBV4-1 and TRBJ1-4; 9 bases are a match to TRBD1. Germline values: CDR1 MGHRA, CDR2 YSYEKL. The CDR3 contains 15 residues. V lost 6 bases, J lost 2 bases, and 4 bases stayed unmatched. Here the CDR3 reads CASSLGTGTNEKLFF. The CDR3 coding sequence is TGCGCCAGCAGTCTGGGGACAGGGACTAATGAAAAACTGTTTTTT.

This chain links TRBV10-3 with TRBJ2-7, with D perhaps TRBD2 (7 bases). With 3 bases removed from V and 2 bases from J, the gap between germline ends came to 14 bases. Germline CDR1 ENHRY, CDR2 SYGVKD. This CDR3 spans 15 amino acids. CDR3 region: CAISEQGGGTYEQYF. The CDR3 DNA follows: TGTGCCATCAGTGAACAGGGAGGGGGGACCTACGAGCAGTACTTC.